This T cell receptor beta chain is from a study of T cell clones after liver transplantation. Study-level information: At least one year of complete immunosuppression withdrawal without enzymes over twice normal defined tolerance. Overall study findings and caveats: Donor-reactive sequences fell more than third party-reactive ones, suggesting partial deletion.

Notes on this clone: Its specificity is not known.

Generated by immunoSEQ multiplex PCR, the TCRdb table keeps only in-frame clones and is missing some. Of 70,000 to 85,000 clones in the sample, about four fifths were seen once. Germline lookup yields CDR1 WNHNN and CDR2 SYGVQD (reference sequence). The length of the CDR3 is 15 residues. V was shortened by 1 base and J by 7 bases, with 15 bases between the two germline ends. The sequence derives from a human donor who received a liver transplant. The sample here was CD4+ T cells from blood, taken before liver transplant. The chain combines TRBV10-1 with TRBJ2-3; maybe TRBD2 (6 bases). In nucleotides, the CDR3 is TGCGCCAGCAGTGAGTTAGCGGCCCCCGGGAATACGCAGTATTTT. It codes for CASSELAAPGNTQYF.